Listed below are T cell receptor beta chains from one sample, sequenced in a study of multiple sclerosis patients with progressive multifocal leukoencephalopathy. Here immunoSEQ multiplex PCR was the method, and the copy in TCRdb shows in-frame clones only, minus some. The data hold some 28,000 clones, with almost 90% observed a single time. The source was PBMCs, collected from a patient treated with natalizumab. The source is a human donor with multiple sclerosis. CDR3s include the opening cysteine and the closing phenylalanine or tryptophan. Each record gives: clone size, J gene, V gene, D gene, CDR3 DNA, CDR3 protein. D genes are given only for firm matches. Size tells how often a clone was seen (once, few, many) or the class of an expanded clone, and some rows leave it out.

>-|TRBJ1-1|TRBV2|-
TGTGCCAGCAGTGGGGTAGGGGTAGACACTGAAGCTTTCTTT
CASSGVGVDTEAFF
>-|TRBJ1-1|TRBV19|-
TGTGCCAGTAGTATAGATAGCGGGGAGCCTGAAGCTTTCTTT
CASSIDSGEPEAFF
>-|TRBJ2-3|TRBV6-5|-
TGTGCCAGCAGTTCCCCATCTTCGAGGGATACGCAGTATTTT
CASSSPSSRDTQYF
>-|TRBJ2-7|TRBV9|-
TGTGCCAGCAGCATCTACGAGCAGTACTTC
CASSIYEQYF
>once|TRBJ1-5|TRBV19|-
TGTGCCAGTAGTATAGAGTCAGGGCGAACTAGCAATCAGCCCCAGCATTTT
CASSIESGRTSNQPQHF
>-|TRBJ2-1|TRBV11-3|TRBD1
TGTGCCAGCAGCAAAGACAGGGGCCCGAGCTCCTACAATGAGCAGTTCTTC
CASSKDRGPSSYNEQFF
>-|TRBJ1-2|TRBV6-5|TRBD1
TGTGCCACCTACACCCTCAGGGGGGCTAACTATGGCTACACCTTC
CATYTLRGANYGYTF
>-|TRBJ1-1|TRBV7-6|TRBD1
TGTGCCAGCAGCCGAGACAGGGGATTAACTGAAGCTTTCTTT
CASSRDRGLTEAFF
>once|TRBJ1-1|TRBV7-9|-
TGTGCCAGCAGCTTACCAGGGCCGAACACTGAAGCTTTCTTT
CASSLPGPNTEAFF
>-|TRBJ1-2|TRBV27|-
TGTGCCAGCAGTCCATGGGGGGGCGCGATTAATGACTATGGCTACACCTTC
CASSPWGGAINDYGYTF
>-|TRBJ2-7|TRBV5-1|TRBD1
TGCGCCAGCAGCTTGGGGACAGGGGGCGCGTACGAGCAGTACTTC
CASSLGTGGAYEQYF
>few|TRBJ2-2|TRBV2|-
TGTGCCAGCAGTGTTCAGAACACCGGGGAGCTGTTTTTT
CASSVQNTGELFF
>-|TRBJ2-2|TRBV19|-
TGTGCCAGTCGGCAGACGAACACCGGGGAGCTGTTTTTT
CASRQTNTGELFF
>-|TRBJ1-1|TRBV5-1|-
TGCGCCAGCAGCCGGGACCCCCGGAACACTGAAGCTTTCTTT
CASSRDPRNTEAFF
>-|TRBJ2-5|TRBV27|TRBD2
TGTGCCAGCAGTTCACGGACTAGCGGGGGGGCCCTAACGGGGACCCAGTACTTC
CASSSRTSGGALTGTQYF
>-|TRBJ2-7|TRBV6-1|-
TGTGCCAGCAGTGAAATGCGGCTGGTCTACGAGCAGTACTTC
CASSEMRLVYEQYF